A single sample gave rise to the 19 T cell receptor beta chains below, sequenced in a study of neurological immune-mediated disorders. As to time point: longitudinal time-point 1 (baseline). TCRdb reanalysed the 5' RACE reads using MiXCR and keeps one entry per CDR3 protein. The sample has some 49,000 distinct CDR3 sequences, 8% to 10% seen once. Sequenced: PBMCs. All receptors derive from a woman in her thirties or forties in good health.

This clonotype was counted many times. This chain uses TRBV6-2 or TRBV6-3 with TRBJ2-1, with D maybe TRBD2 (5 bases). Trimming took off 8 bases at V and 6 bases at J, with 14 bases between the two ends. The CDR3 is 13 residues long. The V gene's germline CDR1 is MNHEY and CDR2 SVGEGT. The CDR3: CASYQEAPNEQFF. The CDR3 nucleotides are TGTGCCAGCTACCAGGAGGCACCCAATGAGCAGTTCTTC.

This clonotype was observed many times. This sequence joins TRBV20-1 and TRBJ2-1, with 9 bases that match TRBD2. After removal of 3 bases from V and 1 base from J, the junction contained 7 bases not matched to a gene. CDR3 length: 16 residues. CDR1 and CDR2 from the germline V gene are DFQATT and SNEGSKA (reference sequence). The DNA for the CDR3 is TGCAGTGCTAGCTTCGCGGGGGGGTGGTCCTACAATGAGCAGTTCTTC. Amino acids: CSASFAGGWSYNEQFF.

This clonotype showed up just a few times. The chain uses TRBV30 and TRBJ2-7; TRBD1 might be the D (6 bases). The V gene's germline CDR1 is GTSNPN and CDR2 SVGIG (reference sequence). This CDR3 contains 14 residues. V lost 5 bases and J lost 2, with 16 bases in between. The CDR3 loop reads CAWAGAGDPYEQYF. The CDR3 DNA follows: TGTGCCTGGGCAGGGGCAGGGGACCCCTACGAGCAGTACTTC.

This clonotype was observed at least ten times. The chain combines TRBV6-5 with TRBJ2-7; D perhaps matches TRBD1 (5 bases). The CDR3 is made up of 14 amino acids. Trimming cost V 0 bases and J 4 bases, with 10 bases left between them. CDR1 MNHEY and CDR2 SVGAGI come from the germline V gene. The CDR3 DNA reads as TGTGCCAGCAGTTACTCGAGTACAGGATACGAGCAGTACTTC. It encodes CASSYSSTGYEQYF.

This clonotype has ten or more counts. The chain couples TRBV5-1 to TRBJ1-1; D uncertain. Germline CDR1 is SGHRS and CDR2 is YFSETQ. V lost 0 bases and J lost 4, with 7 bases in between. This CDR3 has 13 amino acids. The CDR3 DNA follows: TGCGCCAGCAGCTTGGTGGCTGGCACTGAAGCTTTCTTT. Translated, it gives CASSLVAGTEAFF.

This clonotype was observed at least ten times. The chain is built from TRBV20-1 and TRBJ2-3; the D gene is possibly TRBD1 (6 bases). CDR1 DFQATT and CDR2 SNEGSKA come from the germline V gene (reference sequence). Trimming shortened V by 7 bases and J by 0 bases, and 14 bases separated the two germline ends. The CDR3 is made up of 14 amino acids. The CDR3 region is CSGGDKLSTDTQYF. The CDR3 bases are TGCAGTGGAGGGGACAAGCTTAGCACAGATACGCAGTATTTT.

A remark on this clonotype: The junction departs from the called germline gene at one end, perhaps through a read error. The V and J genes are TRBV6-2 or TRBV6-3 and TRBJ2-7; 8 nucleotides match TRBD1. Germline V gene data show CDR1 as MNHEY and CDR2 as SVGEGT. This CDR3 spans 12 amino acids. The CDR3 loop is CAGSSTGGEQYF. The CDR3 nucleotides read TGTGCCGGCAGTTCTACAGGGGGCGAGCAGTACTTC.

This clonotype was recorded a few times. The CDR3 protein is CSVEVYNEQFF. The CDR3 coding sequence is TGCAGCGTTGAAGTCTACAATGAGCAGTTCTTC. The chain employs TRBV29-1 and TRBJ2-1; D remains ambiguous. CDR1 and CDR2 (germline): SQVTM, ANQGSEA. The CDR3 runs 11 residues. The V gene lost 1 base and the J gene lost 3 bases, with 1 base spanning the gap.

Worth noting for this clonotype: Because the CDR3 is missing its conserved closing phenylalanine or tryptophan, this is likely a read error. The V call is TRBV2, the J call TRBJ2-3; D call uncertain. The germline gives CDR1 SNHLY, CDR2 FYNNEI. V gave up 8 bases and J gave up 6 bases, with 9 bases separating them. The CDR3 is made up of 11 amino acids. CDR3: CASGSPDTQYY. The CDR3 DNA follows: TGTGCCAGCGGATCCCCGGATACGCAGTATTAT.

This clonotype appeared a few times. The chain links TRBV7-6 to TRBJ2-1; 16 nucleotides align to TRBD2. Trimming cost V 0 bases and J 5 bases; bases outside gene matches: 10. Germline V lookup: CDR1 SGHVS, CDR2 FNYEAQ. This CDR3 has 20 residues. In nucleotides, the CDR3 is TGTGCCAGCAGCTTAGCGCCCGGGACTAGCGGGGGGGACCCACACAATGAGCAGTTCTTC. It specifies CASSLAPGTSGGDPHNEQFF. Full variable domain (rest looked up from reference TRBV7-6 and TRBJ2-1): GAGVSQSPRYKVTKRGQDVALRCDPISGHVSLYWYRQALGQGPEFLTYFNYEAQQDKSGLPNDRFSAERPEGSISTLTIQRTEQRDSAMYRCASSLAPGTSGGDPHNEQFFGPGTRLTVL.

The chain links TRBV4-3 to TRBJ1-2, with 8 bases matching TRBD1. The CDR3 sequence is 15 residues long. CDR1 LGHNA and CDR2 YSLEER come from the germline V gene. The V gene end was trimmed by 2 bases and the J gene end by 4 bases; junction bases not matched to a gene: 6. The CDR3 loop is CASSQRTGSGYGYTF. In DNA, the CDR3 is TGCGCCAGCAGCCAACGGACAGGGTCAGGCTATGGCTACACCTTC.

The sample holds many counts of this clonotype. The chain recombines TRBV6-2 or TRBV6-3 with TRBJ1-4, with 8 bases identical to TRBD1. Germline lookup yields CDR1 MNHEY and CDR2 SVGEGT. V dropped 8 bases and J dropped 7; count of bases not matched to a gene: 9. The CDR3 consists of 14 residues. CDR3 in DNA: TGTGCCAGCGGACAGGGACAGAATGGTGAAAAACTGTTTTTT. Its translation is CASGQGQNGEKLFF.

This clonotype was found once. The chain joins TRBV9 to TRBJ2-1, with D perhaps assigned TRBD1 or TRBD2 (5 bases each). The CDR3 is made up of 14 amino acids. Trimming took off 2 bases at V and 8 bases at J, with 14 bases between the two ends. Germline V gene sequence: CDR1 SGDLS, CDR2 YYNGEE. The CDR3 protein is CASSVPGRGDEQFF. The CDR3 DNA is TGTGCCAGCAGCGTGCCGGGGCGTGGGGATGAGCAGTTCTTC.

This clonotype was counted ten times or more. The chain has TRBV20-1 and TRBJ2-3, with D possibly TRBD2 on 6 matching bases. V dropped 1 base and J dropped 1 base, with 12 bases sitting between them. CDR1 is DFQATT, CDR2 SNEGSKA, per germline (reference sequence). This CDR3 spans 15 amino acids. The CDR3 DNA reads as TGCAGTGCTAGAGTGGAGGGTACAGGCACAGATACGCAGTATTTT. This codes for CSARVEGTGTDTQYF.

This clonotype was counted at least ten times. The CDR3 here is CASSSGGRIGANVLTF. The CDR3 nucleotides read TGTGCCAGCAGCTCAGGAGGACGGATTGGGGCCAACGTCCTGACTTTC. The J gene is TRBJ2-6, the V gene TRBV7-3, with a tentative D call TRBD2 (5 bases). The CDR3 runs to 16 residues. CDR1 and CDR2 from the germline V gene are SGHTA and FQGTGA. Trimming removed 4 bases at V and 3 bases at J, with 13 bases between.

In its sample, this clonotype was seen many times. This chain links TRBV2 with TRBJ1-2; 10 bases agree with TRBD1. The CDR3 sequence is 14 residues long. Looked up from germline, CDR1 is SNHLY and CDR2 is FYNNEI. J gave up 7 bases and V 6 bases, and 8 bases lay outside the gene matches. The CDR3 sequence is CASSRQGAVGGYTF. The CDR3 nucleotides read TGTGCCAGCAGCCGACAGGGGGCGGTTGGTGGCTACACCTTC.

This clonotype has at least ten counts. This chain connects TRBV9 to TRBJ2-3; D unclear. Deletions cut 0 bases from V and 3 bases from J, with 8 bases between. The CDR3 is 14 residues long. Germline V lookup: CDR1 SGDLS, CDR2 YYNGEE. The CDR3 is CASSVVPRTDTQYF. CDR3 DNA: TGTGCCAGCAGCGTAGTGCCCCGAACAGATACGCAGTATTTT.

There are many counts of this clonotype. The chain recombines TRBV5-5 with TRBJ2-1; D uncertain. Germline V gives CDR1 SGHKS, CDR2 YYEKEE (reference sequence). The CDR3 has 14 amino acids. V lost 2 bases and J lost 5, with 11 bases in between. The DNA of the CDR3 is TGTGCCAGCAGCTTATACGGGCGAAACAATGAGCAGTTCTTC. Translating it yields CASSLYGRNNEQFF.

The table lists this clonotype with many counts. The chain recombines TRBV6-1 with TRBJ1-1; D is undetermined. Germline loops: CDR1 MNHNS, CDR2 SASEGT. This CDR3 has 10 residues. V lost 10 bases and J 8 bases, leaving 11 bases between the germline ends. The CDR3 nucleotides read TGTGCCACCTATTCGGGGGAAGCTTTCTTT. Translating gives CATYSGEAFF.